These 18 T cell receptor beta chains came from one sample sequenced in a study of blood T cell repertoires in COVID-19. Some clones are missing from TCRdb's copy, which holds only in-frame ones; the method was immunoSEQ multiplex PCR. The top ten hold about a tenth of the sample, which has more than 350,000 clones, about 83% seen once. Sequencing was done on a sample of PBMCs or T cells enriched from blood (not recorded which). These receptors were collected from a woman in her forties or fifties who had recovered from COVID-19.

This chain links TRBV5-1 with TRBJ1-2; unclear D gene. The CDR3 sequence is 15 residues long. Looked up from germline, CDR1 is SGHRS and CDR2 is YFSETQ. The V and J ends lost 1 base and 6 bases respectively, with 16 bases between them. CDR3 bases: TGCGCCAGCAGCTTGACCTCTCGTGGGGAGAATGGCTACACCTTC. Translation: CASSLTSRGENGYTF.

CDR3: CASSLDEGYISPLHF. The CDR3 DNA reads as TGTGCCAGCAGCTTGGACGAGGGATACATCTCACCCCTCCACTTT. The chain employs TRBV5-4 and TRBJ1-6; no clear D gene. Germline V gene sequence: CDR1 SGHNT, CDR2 YYREEE (reference sequence). The ends were cut back, 0 bases at V and 10 bases at J, with 14 bases in the middle. CDR3 length: 15 residues.

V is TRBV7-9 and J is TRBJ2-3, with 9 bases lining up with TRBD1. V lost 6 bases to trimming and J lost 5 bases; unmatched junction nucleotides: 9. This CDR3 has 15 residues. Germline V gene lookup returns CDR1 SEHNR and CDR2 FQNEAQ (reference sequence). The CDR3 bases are TGTGCCAGCAGTTCGACAGGGGGTCTAGGAGATACGCAGTATTTT. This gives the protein CASSSTGGLGDTQYF. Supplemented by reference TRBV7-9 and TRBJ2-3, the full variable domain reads DTGVSQNPRHKITKRGQNVTFRCDPISEHNRLYWYRQTLGQGPEFLTYFQNEAQLEKSRLLSDRFSAERPKGSFSTLEIQRTEQGDSAMYLCASSSTGGLGDTQYFGPGTRLTVL.

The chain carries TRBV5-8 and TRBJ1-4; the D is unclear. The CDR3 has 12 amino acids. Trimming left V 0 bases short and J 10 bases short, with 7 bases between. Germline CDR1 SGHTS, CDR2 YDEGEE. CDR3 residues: CASSLDLGKLFF. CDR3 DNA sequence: TGTGCCAGCAGCTTGGACCTCGGAAAACTGTTTTTT.

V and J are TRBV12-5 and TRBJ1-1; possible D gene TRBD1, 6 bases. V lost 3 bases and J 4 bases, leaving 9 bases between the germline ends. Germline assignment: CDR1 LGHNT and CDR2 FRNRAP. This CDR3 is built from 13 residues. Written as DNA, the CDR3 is TGTGCTAGTGGTTTTGTAGGGGGCACTGAAGCTTTCTTT. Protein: CASGFVGGTEAFF.

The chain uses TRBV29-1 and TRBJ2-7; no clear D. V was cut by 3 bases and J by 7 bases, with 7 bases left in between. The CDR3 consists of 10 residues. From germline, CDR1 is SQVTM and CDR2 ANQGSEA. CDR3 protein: CSVDSGEQYF. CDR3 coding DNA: TGCAGCGTTGATTCCGGGGAGCAGTACTTC.

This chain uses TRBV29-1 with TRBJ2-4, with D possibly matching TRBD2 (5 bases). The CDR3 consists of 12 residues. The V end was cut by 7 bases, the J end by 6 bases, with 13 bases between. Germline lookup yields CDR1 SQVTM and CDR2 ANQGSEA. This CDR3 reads CSGRGLGNIQYF. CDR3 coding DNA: TGCAGCGGTCGGGGTCTCGGAAACATTCAGTACTTC.

CDR3 residues: CASSRTVVREDSPLHF. Written as DNA, the CDR3 is TGTGCCAGCAGCCGAACCGTGGTCAGGGAGGATTCACCCCTCCACTTT. V and J are TRBV3-1 (or the pseudogene TRBV3-2) and TRBJ1-6, with a weak D call TRBD1 (5 bases). Trimming shortened V by 4 bases and J by 8 bases, and 18 bases separated the two germline ends. There are 16 residues in the CDR3. Germline V lookup: CDR1 LGHDT, CDR2 YNNKEL (reference sequence).

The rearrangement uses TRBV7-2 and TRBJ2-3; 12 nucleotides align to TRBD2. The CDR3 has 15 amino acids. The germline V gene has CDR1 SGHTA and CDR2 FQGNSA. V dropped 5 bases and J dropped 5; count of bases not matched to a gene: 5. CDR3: CASSTLAGGVDTQYF. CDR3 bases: TGTGCCAGCAGCACACTAGCGGGGGGTGTAGATACGCAGTATTTT.

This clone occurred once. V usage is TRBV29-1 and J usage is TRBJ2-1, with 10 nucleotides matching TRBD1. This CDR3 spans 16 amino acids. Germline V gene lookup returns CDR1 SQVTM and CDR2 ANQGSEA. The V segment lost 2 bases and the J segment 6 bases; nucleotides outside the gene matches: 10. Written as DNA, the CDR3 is TGCAGCGTTGAAAGGGGGGGACAGGGGACTTTCAATGAGCAGTTCTTC. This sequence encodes CSVERGGQGTFNEQFF.

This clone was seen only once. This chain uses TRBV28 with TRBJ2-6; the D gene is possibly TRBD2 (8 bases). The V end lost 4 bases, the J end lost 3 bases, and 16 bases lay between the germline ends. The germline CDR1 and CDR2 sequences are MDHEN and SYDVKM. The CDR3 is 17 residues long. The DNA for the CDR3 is TGTGCCAGCAGTTCCCCCGGGAGGGGGCATGGGGCCAACGTCCTGACTTTC. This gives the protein CASSSPGRGHGANVLTF.

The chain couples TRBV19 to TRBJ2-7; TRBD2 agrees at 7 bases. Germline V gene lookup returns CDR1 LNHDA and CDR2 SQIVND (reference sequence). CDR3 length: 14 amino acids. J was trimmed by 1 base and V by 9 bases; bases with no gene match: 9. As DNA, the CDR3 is TGTGCCAGCAATGATCCGGGGGGATCCTACGAGCAGTACTTC. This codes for CASNDPGGSYEQYF.

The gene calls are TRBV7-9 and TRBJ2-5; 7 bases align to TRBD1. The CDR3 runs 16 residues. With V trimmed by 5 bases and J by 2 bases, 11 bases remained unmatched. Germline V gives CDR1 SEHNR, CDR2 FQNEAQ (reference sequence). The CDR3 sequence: CASSRSQGDWQETQYF. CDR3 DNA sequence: TGTGCCAGCAGCCGTAGCCAGGGGGATTGGCAAGAGACCCAGTACTTC.

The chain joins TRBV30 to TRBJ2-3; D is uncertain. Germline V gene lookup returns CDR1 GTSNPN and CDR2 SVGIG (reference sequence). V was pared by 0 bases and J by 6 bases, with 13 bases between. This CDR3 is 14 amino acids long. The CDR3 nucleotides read TGTGCCTGGAGTGTACATACCACACAGGATACGCAGTATTTT. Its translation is CAWSVHTTQDTQYF.

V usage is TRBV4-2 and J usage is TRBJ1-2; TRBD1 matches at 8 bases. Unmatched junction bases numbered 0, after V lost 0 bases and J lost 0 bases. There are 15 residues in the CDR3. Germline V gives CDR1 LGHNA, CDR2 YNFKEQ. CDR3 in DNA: TGTGCCAGCAGCCAAGAGGACAGGGCTAACTATGGCTACACCTTC. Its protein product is CASSQEDRANYGYTF.

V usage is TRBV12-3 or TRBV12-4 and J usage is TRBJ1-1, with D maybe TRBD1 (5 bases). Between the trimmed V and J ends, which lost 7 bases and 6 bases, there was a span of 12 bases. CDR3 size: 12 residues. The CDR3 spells CASNGGTPEAFF. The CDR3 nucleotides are TGTGCCAGCAATGGAGGGACCCCTGAAGCTTTCTTT.

Here the CDR3 DNA reads TGTGCCAGCAGCCCCCGGGTGGGGGGAGGTGGCTACACCTTC. Its protein product is CASSPRVGGGGYTF. This rearrangement joins TRBV7-2 to TRBJ1-2, with D tentatively TRBD1 (5 bases). Germline-derived CDR1 and CDR2 are SGHTA and FQGNSA. The V gene lost 5 bases and the J gene lost 7 bases, with 17 bases spanning the gap. The CDR3 contains 14 residues.

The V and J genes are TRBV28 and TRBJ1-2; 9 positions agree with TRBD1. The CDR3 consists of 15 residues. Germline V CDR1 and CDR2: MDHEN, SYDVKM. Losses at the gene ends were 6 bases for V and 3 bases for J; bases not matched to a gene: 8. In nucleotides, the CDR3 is TGTGCCAGCAGCCTACAGGGGGCGAAGGACTATGGCTACACCTTC. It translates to CASSLQGAKDYGYTF.